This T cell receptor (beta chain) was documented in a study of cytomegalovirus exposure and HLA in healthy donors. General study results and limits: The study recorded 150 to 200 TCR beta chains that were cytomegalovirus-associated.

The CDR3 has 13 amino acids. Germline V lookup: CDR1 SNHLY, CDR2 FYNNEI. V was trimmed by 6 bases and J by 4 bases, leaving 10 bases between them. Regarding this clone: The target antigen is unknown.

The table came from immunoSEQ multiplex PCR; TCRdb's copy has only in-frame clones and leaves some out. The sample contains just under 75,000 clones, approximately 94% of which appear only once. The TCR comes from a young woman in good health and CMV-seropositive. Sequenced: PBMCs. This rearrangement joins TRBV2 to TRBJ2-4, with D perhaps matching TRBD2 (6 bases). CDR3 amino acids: CASSSGRKNIQYF. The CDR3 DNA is TGTGCCAGCAGCTCCGGGAGAAAAAACATTCAGTACTTC.